The 20 T cell receptor beta chains given below trace back to one sample, sequenced in a study of T cells in Graves' hyperthyroidism and ophthalmopathy. Using RNA transcripts as the source, TCR beta CDR3 regions were amplified. The TCR CDR3 was amplified in a first-round RT-PCR using the HTBI primer set. From the multiplex PCR reads, TCRdb called clonotypes with MiXCR, one entry per CDR3 protein. The repertoire holds nearly 750,000 distinct CDR3 sequences, with approximately 40% as singletons. Material for sequencing was blood. The receptors originated from a middle-aged woman with Graves' hyperthyroidism.

The chain carries TRBV2 and TRBJ1-2; a weak D match, TRBD1 (6 bases). The CDR3 spans 14 residues. Trimming cost V 1 base and J 8 bases, with 14 bases left between them. CDR1 is SNHLY and CDR2 is FYNNEI in the germline V gene. The DNA for the CDR3 is TGTGCCAGCAGTGAAGTAGGACGGGGGGCCGGCTACACCTTC. Translation gives CASSEVGRGAGYTF.

The chain combines TRBV12-5 with TRBJ2-5, with D perhaps TRBD1 or TRBD2 (5 bases each). This CDR3 has 11 amino acids. CDR1 and CDR2 from the germline V gene are LGHNT and FRNRAP. V lost 9 bases, J lost 5 bases, and 10 bases lay in between. The chain's CDR3 is CASGWGETQYF. The CDR3 DNA follows: TGTGCTAGCGGGTGGGGGGAGACCCAGTACTTC.

This clonotype was detected ten times or more. The chain employs TRBV11-2 and TRBJ2-7; D may be TRBD2 (5 bases). V lost 5 bases and J 4 bases, leaving 12 bases between the germline ends. Germline V gives CDR1 SGHAT, CDR2 FQNNGV. This CDR3 region has 13 residues. CDR3 sequence (DNA): TGTGCCAGCAGCCCCGTGTGGGAGTACGAGCAGTACTTC. Encoded protein: CASSPVWEYEQYF. Based on the CDR3 plus reference TRBV11-2 and TRBJ2-7, the full variable domain is EAGVAQSPRYKIIEKRQSVAFWCNPISGHATLYWYQQILGQGPKLLIQFQNNGVVDDSQLPKDRFSAERLKGVDSTLKIQPAKLEDSAVYLCASSPVWEYEQYFGPGTRLTVT.

The sample holds a few counts of this clonotype. The genes are TRBV19 and TRBJ1-1, with TRBD1 as a possible D gene (5 bases). CDR1 is LNHDA, CDR2 SQIVND, per germline (reference sequence). The CDR3 length is 14 residues. V lost 6 bases and J 0 bases, leaving 11 bases between the germline ends. The CDR3 nucleotides read TGTGCCAGTAGAATACAGGATTTGAACACTGAAGCTTTCTTT. Its protein product is CASRIQDLNTEAFF.

About this clonotype: With a much larger clone just one base away, this may be a read error. Because the CDR3 is missing its conserved closing phenylalanine or tryptophan, this is likely a read error. The chain employs TRBV20-1 and TRBJ1-6, with 11 positions matching TRBD1. The germline gives CDR1 DFQATT, CDR2 SNEGSKA (reference sequence). There are 16 residues in the CDR3. Germline trimming cut 1 base from V and 8 bases from J; bases unmatched to any gene: 7. CDR3 sequence reads: CSARGTGGSLYSPLHS. In nucleotides, the CDR3 is TGCAGTGCTAGAGGGACAGGGGGCAGCTTGTATTCACCCCTCCACTCT.

The chain joins TRBV19 to TRBJ1-5, with TRBD1 matching over 9 bases. The trim removed 9 bases at V and 2 bases at J, leaving 8 bases unmatched. The CDR3 loop spans 15 amino acids. CDR1 LNHDA and CDR2 SQIVND come from the germline V gene (reference sequence). CDR3: CASTTGGTGNQPQHF. For the CDR3, the DNA is TGTGCCAGCACCACAGGGGGCACGGGCAATCAGCCCCAGCATTTT.

Turning to this clonotype: This may stem from a read error, because a much larger clone lies one nucleotide away. The conserved phenylalanine or tryptophan normally closing the CDR3 is absent here, so this likely arose from a read error. The DNA is omitted, as the CDR3 cannot be located on it reliably, and the CDR3 follows TCRdb's listing. V usage is TRBV21-1 and J usage is TRBJ2-7. TRBV21-1 is a documented pseudogene. Counting both end residues, the CDR3 totals 12 amino acids. CDR3 amino acids: CASSMPPFEQYL.

This clonotype was detected ten times or more. The V call is TRBV5-1, the J call TRBJ2-6, with D possibly matching TRBD1 (6 bases). The CDR3 extends over 17 amino acids. The germline V gene encodes CDR1 SGHRS and CDR2 YFSETQ. V was pared by 4 bases and J by 0 bases, with 14 bases between. The CDR3 region is CASSARQAFSGANVLTF. CDR3 nucleotide sequence: TGCGCCAGCAGCGCAAGACAGGCGTTCTCTGGGGCCAACGTCCTGACTTTC.

This clonotype has a handful of counts. The chain employs TRBV12-3 or TRBV12-4 and TRBJ2-7; 7 bases are shared with TRBD1. The ends lost 7 bases at V and 5 bases at J; junction bases unmatched: 8. The CDR3 has 13 amino acids. The CDR3 DNA reads as TGTGCCAGCACTGTGACAGGGCCGGACGAGCAGTACTTC. Protein product: CASTVTGPDEQYF.

This clonotype was picked up a small number of times. The V call is TRBV3-1, the J call TRBJ1-2, with no clear D. This CDR3 has 13 amino acids. With 5 bases removed from V and 2 bases from J, the gap between germline ends came to 9 bases. In germline, CDR1 is LGHDT, CDR2 YNNKEL (reference sequence). For the CDR3, the DNA is TGTGCCAGCAGCGCGCTGGTCAACTATGGCTACACCTTC. This translates into CASSALVNYGYTF.

Ten or more counts support this clonotype. The rearrangement links TRBV6-5 to TRBJ1-2; perhaps TRBD1 as D (6 bases). Trimming removed 4 bases at V and 13 bases at J, with 16 bases between. The CDR3 loop spans 12 amino acids. The germline V gene has CDR1 MNHEY and CDR2 SVGAGI. The CDR3 nucleotides are TGTGCCAGCAGTTCCTCGATTGGGGGGCGCACCTTC. It is translated as CASSSSIGGRTF.

The chain joins TRBV10-3 to TRBJ2-7; 9 nucleotides line up with TRBD1. The germline V gene has CDR1 ENHRY and CDR2 SYGVKD. Unmatched junction bases numbered 15, after V lost 11 bases and J lost 7 bases. CDR3 size: 14 residues. This chain's CDR3 is CAWTTGTGIREQYF. CDR3 sequence (DNA): TGTGCCTGGACTACCGGGACAGGGATACGAGAGCAGTACTTC.

CDR3 coding DNA: TGTGCCAGCAGCGGGTGGGACAGTAGCTCCTACGAGCAGTACTTC. It codes for CASSGWDSSSYEQYF. V usage is TRBV5-5 and J usage is TRBJ2-7; TRBD1 matches at 7 bases. This CDR3 comprises 15 residues. Trimming removed 4 bases from V and 0 bases from J; junction bases left unmatched: 7. The germline gives CDR1 SGHKS, CDR2 YYEKEE (reference sequence).

The chain is built from TRBV7-8 and TRBJ2-5; D is possibly TRBD1 or TRBD2 (6 bases each). CDR3 length: 16 amino acids. The germline V gene has CDR1 SGHVS and CDR2 FQNEAQ. Trimming pared 5 bases from V and 5 bases from J, leaving 21 bases between. The CDR3 loop reads CASSQDRGLRHETQYF. CDR3 coding DNA: TGTGCCAGCAGCCAAGATCGGGGGCTACGACACGAGACCCAGTACTTC.

The sample holds a few counts of this clonotype. The chain employs TRBV4-3 and TRBJ1-4; tentative D call: TRBD1 (5 bases). Deletions cut 1 base from V and 6 bases from J, with 12 bases between. Germline V gene data show CDR1 as LGHNA and CDR2 as YSLEER. CDR3 size: 15 residues. The DNA for the CDR3 is TGCGCCAGCAGCCAAGCAAGGGACGAGTATGAAAAACTGTTTTTT. It is translated as CASSQARDEYEKLFF.

This chain uses TRBV4-3 with TRBJ2-5, with D hard to call. The germline gives CDR1 LGHNA, CDR2 YSLEER. This CDR3 contains 16 residues. Trimming stripped 0 bases from V and 5 bases from J, with 16 bases between. The CDR3 coding sequence is TGCGCCAGCAGCCAAGATCGTTCAGGTGGAAGGGAGACCCAGTACTTC. Amino acid sequence: CASSQDRSGGRETQYF.

This clonotype was seen repeatedly, ten times or more. The genes are TRBV10-1 and TRBJ1-1, with D unresolved. V was trimmed by 6 bases and J by 8 bases, leaving 22 bases between them. The CDR3 runs 15 residues. Germline values: CDR1 WNHNN, CDR2 SYGVQD (reference sequence). CDR3 nucleotides: TGCGCCAGCAGCTCGTCGGGGTCCGACGGGTTAGAAGCTTTCTTT. Its protein product is CASSSSGSDGLEAFF.

This clonotype was detected a few times. The genes are TRBV13 and TRBJ2-7, with D perhaps matching TRBD1 (5 bases). The V and J ends lost 3 bases and 2 bases respectively, with 11 bases between them. CDR3 size: 14 residues. The germline CDR1 and CDR2 sequences are PRHDT and FYEKMQ (reference sequence). The CDR3 DNA follows: TGTGCCAGCAGCTTTGGACATCCAACCTACGAGCAGTACTTC. Protein: CASSFGHPTYEQYF.

The chain has TRBV10-3 and TRBJ1-3; TRBD1 might be the D (6 bases). V shed 6 bases and J shed 2 bases, with 8 bases lying between them. The CDR3 totals 13 residues. Germline CDR1 and CDR2: ENHRY and SYGVKD. CDR3 nucleotides: TGTGCCATCAGCGGGGACACTGGAAACACCATATATTTT. It specifies CAISGDTGNTIYF.

This clonotype was seen at least ten times. The genes are TRBV7-3 and TRBJ1-1; tentatively, D is TRBD1 (6 bases). The germline V and J ends were trimmed by 3 bases and 1 base, with 24 bases remaining between them. The CDR3 loop spans 19 amino acids. Germline CDR1 SGHTA, CDR2 FQGTGA. CDR3 residues: CASSFPRQVHRLKNTEAFF. In DNA, the CDR3 is TGTGCCAGCAGCTTTCCACGACAGGTCCACCGACTAAAGAACACTGAAGCTTTCTTT.